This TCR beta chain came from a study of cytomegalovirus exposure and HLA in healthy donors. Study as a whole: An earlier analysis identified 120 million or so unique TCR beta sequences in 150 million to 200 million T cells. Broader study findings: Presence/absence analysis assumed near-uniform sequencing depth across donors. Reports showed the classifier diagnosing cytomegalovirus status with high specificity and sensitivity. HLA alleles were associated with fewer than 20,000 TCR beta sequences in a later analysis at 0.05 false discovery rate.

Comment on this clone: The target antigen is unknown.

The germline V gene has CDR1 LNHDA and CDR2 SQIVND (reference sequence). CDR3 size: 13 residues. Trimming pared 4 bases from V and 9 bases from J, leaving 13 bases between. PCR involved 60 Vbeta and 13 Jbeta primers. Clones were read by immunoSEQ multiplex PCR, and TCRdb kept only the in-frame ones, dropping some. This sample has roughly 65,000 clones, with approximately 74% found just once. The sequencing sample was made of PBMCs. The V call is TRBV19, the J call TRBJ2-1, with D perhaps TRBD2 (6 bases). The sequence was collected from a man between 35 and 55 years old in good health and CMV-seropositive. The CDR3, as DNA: TGTGCCAGTAGTACGCAACGGGACTCTGAGCAGTTCTTC. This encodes CASSTQRDSEQFF.